These 11 T cell receptor beta chains were all obtained from the same sample, sequenced in a study of cytomegalovirus exposure and HLA in healthy donors. Both 60 Vbeta primers and 13 Jbeta primers went into the PCR. Assay: immunoSEQ multiplex PCR; the TCRdb copy retains only in-frame clones and omits some. The sample holds approximately 74,000 clones, around three quarters seen once. Material: PBMCs. The receptors derive from a man in his sixties in good health and CMV-seropositive.

The chain couples TRBV7-2 to TRBJ2-2; unclear D gene. Germline loops: CDR1 SGHTA, CDR2 FQGNSA. The CDR3 is made up of 14 amino acids. Trimming removed 0 bases from V and 1 base from J, with 3 bases in between. CDR3 bases: TGTGCCAGCAGCTTAGCGAGGAACACCGGGGAGCTGTTTTTT. Encoded protein: CASSLARNTGELFF. The full variable domain, rest sourced from reference TRBV7-2 and TRBJ2-2, is GAGVSQSPSNKVTEKGKDVELRCDPISGHTALYWYRQSLGQGLEFLIYFQGNSAPDKSGLPSDRFSAERTGGSVSTLTIQRTQQEDSAVYLCASSLARNTGELFFGEGSRLTVL.

The chain has TRBV5-1 and TRBJ2-3; no definite D call. V was pared by 4 bases and J by 2 bases, with 11 bases between. The CDR3 consists of 14 residues. CDR1 and CDR2 from the germline V gene are SGHRS and YFSETQ. CDR3 in DNA: TGCGCCAGCAGCAGGAGCCTTGACACAGATACGCAGTATTTT. It encodes CASSRSLDTDTQYF.

This clone was counted a few times. The gene calls are TRBV4-2 and TRBJ1-2, with 9 bases lining up with TRBD1. This CDR3 is 14 amino acids long. With 3 bases clipped from V and 8 bases from J, the junction kept 7 bases outside the gene matches. Germline-derived CDR1 and CDR2 are LGHNA and YNFKEQ. The chain's CDR3 is CASSQGTGIEGYTF. The CDR3 DNA reads as TGTGCCAGCAGCCAGGGGACAGGGATTGAGGGCTACACCTTC.

This clone has a handful of counts. This chain connects TRBV6-1 to TRBJ1-2, with a possible D match to TRBD1 (5 bases). Germline loops: CDR1 MNHNS, CDR2 SASEGT. The V gene lost 6 bases and the J gene lost 8 bases, with 13 bases spanning the gap. The CDR3 is 12 residues long. The chain's CDR3 is CASSGGGDGYTF. Written as DNA, the CDR3 is TGTGCCAGCAGCGGCGGGGGGGACGGCTACACCTTC.

J is TRBJ2-3 and V is TRBV7-9; TRBD2 matches 16 bases. CDR1 and CDR2 (germline): SEHNR, FQNEAQ (reference sequence). This CDR3 has 19 residues. Trimming took 4 bases from V and 1 from J; bases not matched to a gene: 8. CDR3 sequence reads: CASSSPGLAGGLRTDTQYF. The CDR3 DNA reads as TGTGCCAGCAGCTCCCCGGGACTAGCGGGAGGGCTTCGCACAGATACGCAGTATTTT.

The V gene is TRBV5-6, the J gene TRBJ2-2, with a tentative D call TRBD1 (7 bases). The germline V gene has CDR1 SGHDT and CDR2 YYEEEE. Trimming stripped 5 bases from V and 6 bases from J, with 14 bases between. The CDR3 consists of 14 residues. CDR3 DNA sequence: TGTGCCAGCAGATCCACAGGGGAGGCCGGGGAGCTGTTTTTT. It specifies CASRSTGEAGELFF.

The chain has TRBV5-1 and TRBJ2-5, with 11 bases that match TRBD2. The V and J ends lost 4 bases and 5 bases, in that order; junction bases with no gene match: 13. Germline V gene lookup returns CDR1 SGHRS and CDR2 YFSETQ. The CDR3 length is 17 residues. The CDR3 here is CASSRRTSGLLAETQYF. The DNA for the CDR3 is TGCGCCAGCAGCAGGCGGACTAGCGGGCTATTGGCGGAGACCCAGTACTTC.

This chain links TRBV7-8 with TRBJ1-5, with D unclear. The CDR3 spans 11 residues. Trimming removed 10 bases at V and 3 bases at J, with 7 bases between. CDR1 SGHVS and CDR2 FQNEAQ come from the germline V gene. This CDR3 is CATGFNQPQHF. The CDR3 DNA reads TGTGCCACGGGATTCAATCAGCCCCAGCATTTT.

V is TRBV19 and J is TRBJ1-4; possibly TRBD1 for D (5 bases). Trimming shortened V by 6 bases and J by 6 bases, and 14 bases separated the two germline ends. The V gene's germline CDR1 is LNHDA and CDR2 SQIVND (reference sequence). This CDR3 region has 14 residues. CDR3 protein: CASRLTDRYEKLFF. For the CDR3, the DNA is TGTGCCAGTAGATTGACAGATCGTTATGAAAAACTGTTTTTT.

The chain employs TRBV6-1 and TRBJ2-2, with 8 bases aligning to TRBD1. Germline V gene data show CDR1 as MNHNS and CDR2 as SASEGT. The V segment lost 3 bases and the J segment 7 bases; nucleotides outside the gene matches: 16. CDR3 length equals 18 residues. DNA for the CDR3: TGTGCCAGCAGTGAGGCTCTCCAGGGGGCAACAGGTTTCGGGGAGCTGTTTTTT. Amino acid sequence: CASSEALQGATGFGELFF.

This clone was picked up a small number of times. This chain's CDR3 is CASRSGIYTEAFF. The DNA for the CDR3 is TGTGCCAGCAGGTCCGGGATCTACACTGAAGCTTTCTTT. This sequence joins TRBV5-6 and TRBJ1-1, with D unclear. The V end lost 5 bases, the J end lost 3 bases, and 11 bases lay between the germline ends. CDR3 length: 13 amino acids. Germline V CDR1 and CDR2: SGHDT, YYEEEE.